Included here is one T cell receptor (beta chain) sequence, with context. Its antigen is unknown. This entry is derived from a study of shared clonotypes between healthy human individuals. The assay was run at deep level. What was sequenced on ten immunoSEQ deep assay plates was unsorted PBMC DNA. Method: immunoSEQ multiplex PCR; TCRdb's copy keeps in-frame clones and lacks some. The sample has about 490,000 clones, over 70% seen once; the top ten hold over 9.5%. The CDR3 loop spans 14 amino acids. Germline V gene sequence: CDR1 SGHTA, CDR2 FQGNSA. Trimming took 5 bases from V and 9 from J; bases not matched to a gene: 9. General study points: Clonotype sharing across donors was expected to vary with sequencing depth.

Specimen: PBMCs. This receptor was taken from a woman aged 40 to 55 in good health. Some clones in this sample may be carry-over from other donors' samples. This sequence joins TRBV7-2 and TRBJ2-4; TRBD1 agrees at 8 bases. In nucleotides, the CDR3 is TGTGCCAGCAGCCACCCTGGACAGGGTGGCATTCAGTACTTC. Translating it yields CASSHPGQGGIQYF.